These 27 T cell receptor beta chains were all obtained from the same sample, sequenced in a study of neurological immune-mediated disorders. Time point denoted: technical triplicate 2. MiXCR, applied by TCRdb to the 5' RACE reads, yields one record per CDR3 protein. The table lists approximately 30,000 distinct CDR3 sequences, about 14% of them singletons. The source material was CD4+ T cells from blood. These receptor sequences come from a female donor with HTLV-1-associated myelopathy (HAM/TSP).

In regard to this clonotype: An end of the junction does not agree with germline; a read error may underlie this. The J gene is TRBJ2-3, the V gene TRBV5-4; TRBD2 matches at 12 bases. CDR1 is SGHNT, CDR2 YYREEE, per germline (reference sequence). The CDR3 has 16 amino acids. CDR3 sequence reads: CASSALAGGFIDTQYF. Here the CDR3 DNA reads TGTGCCAGCAGCGCACTAGCGGGGGGTTTCATAGATACTCAGTATTTT.

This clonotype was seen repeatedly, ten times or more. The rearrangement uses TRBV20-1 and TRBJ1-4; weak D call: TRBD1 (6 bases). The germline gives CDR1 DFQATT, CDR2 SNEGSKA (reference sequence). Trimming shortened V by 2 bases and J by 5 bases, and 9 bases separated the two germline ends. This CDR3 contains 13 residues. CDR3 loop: CSARTGWNEKLFF. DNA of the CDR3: TGCAGTGCTAGAACAGGGTGGAATGAAAAACTGTTTTTT.

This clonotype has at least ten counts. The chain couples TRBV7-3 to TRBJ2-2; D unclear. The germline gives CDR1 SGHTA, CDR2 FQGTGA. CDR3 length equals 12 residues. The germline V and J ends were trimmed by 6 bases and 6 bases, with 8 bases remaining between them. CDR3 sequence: CASRLAAGELFF. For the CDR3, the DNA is TGTGCCAGCAGATTAGCTGCCGGGGAGCTGTTTTTT. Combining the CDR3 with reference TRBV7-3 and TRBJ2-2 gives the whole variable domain GAGVSQTPSNKVTEKGKYVELRCDPISGHTALYWYRQSLGQGPEFLIYFQGTGAADDSGLPNDRFFAVRPEGSVSTLKIQRTERGDSAVYLCASRLAAGELFFGEGSRLTVL.

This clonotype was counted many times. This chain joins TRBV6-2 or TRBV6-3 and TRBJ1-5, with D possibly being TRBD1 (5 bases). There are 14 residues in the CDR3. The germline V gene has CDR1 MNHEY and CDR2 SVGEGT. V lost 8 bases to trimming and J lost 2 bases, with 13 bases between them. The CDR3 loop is CASQTGGGNQPQHF. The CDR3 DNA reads TGTGCCAGCCAAACAGGCGGAGGCAATCAGCCCCAGCATTTT.

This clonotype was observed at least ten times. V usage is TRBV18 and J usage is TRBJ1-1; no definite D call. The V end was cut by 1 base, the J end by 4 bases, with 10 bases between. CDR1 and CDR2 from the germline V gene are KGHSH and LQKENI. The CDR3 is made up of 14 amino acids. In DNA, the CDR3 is TGTGCCAGCTCACCACAGGGAAAAGGCACTGAAGCTTTCTTT. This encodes CASSPQGKGTEAFF.

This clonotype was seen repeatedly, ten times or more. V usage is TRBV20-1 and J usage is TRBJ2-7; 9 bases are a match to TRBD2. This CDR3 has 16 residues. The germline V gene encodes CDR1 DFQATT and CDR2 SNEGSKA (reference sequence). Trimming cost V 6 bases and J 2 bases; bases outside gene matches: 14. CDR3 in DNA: TGCAGTGCGCGGGCCCCACTAGCGGGTAATCCCTACGAGCAGTACTTC. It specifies CSARAPLAGNPYEQYF.

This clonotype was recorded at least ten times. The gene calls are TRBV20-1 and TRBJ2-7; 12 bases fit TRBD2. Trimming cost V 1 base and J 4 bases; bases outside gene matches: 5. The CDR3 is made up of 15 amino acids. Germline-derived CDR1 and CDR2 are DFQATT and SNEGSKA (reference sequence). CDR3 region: CSARGLAGAAYEQYF. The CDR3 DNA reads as TGCAGTGCTAGAGGACTAGCGGGGGCCGCTTACGAGCAGTACTTC.

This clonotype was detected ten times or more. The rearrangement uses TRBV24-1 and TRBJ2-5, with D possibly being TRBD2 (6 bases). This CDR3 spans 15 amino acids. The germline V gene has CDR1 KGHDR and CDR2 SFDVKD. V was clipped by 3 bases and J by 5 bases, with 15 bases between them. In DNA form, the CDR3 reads TGTGCCACCAGTGATGCGGGACCTAGTTATGAGACCCAGTACTTC. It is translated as CATSDAGPSYETQYF.

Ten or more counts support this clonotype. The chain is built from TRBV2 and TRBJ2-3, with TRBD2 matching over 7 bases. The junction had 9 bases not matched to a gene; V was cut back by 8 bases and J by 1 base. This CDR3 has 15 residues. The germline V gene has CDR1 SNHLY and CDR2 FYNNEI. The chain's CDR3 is CASSQRDLRTDTQYF. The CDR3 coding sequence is TGTGCCAGCTCCCAGCGGGACTTACGCACAGATACGCAGTATTTT.

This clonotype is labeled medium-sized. The CDR3 nucleotides are TGTGCCAGCGGGGGACCTAGCAATCAGCCCCAGCATTTT. This sequence encodes CASGGPSNQPQHF. The chain combines TRBV7-6 with TRBJ1-5, with D perhaps TRBD1 (5 bases). The V and J ends lost 8 bases and 0 bases respectively, with 8 bases between them. The V gene's germline CDR1 is SGHVS and CDR2 FNYEAQ. This CDR3 is built from 13 residues. Full variable domain (rest looked up from reference TRBV7-6 and TRBJ1-5): GAGVSQSPRYKVTKRGQDVALRCDPISGHVSLYWYRQALGQGPEFLTYFNYEAQQDKSGLPNDRFSAERPEGSISTLTIQRTEQRDSAMYRCASGGPSNQPQHFGDGTRLSIL.

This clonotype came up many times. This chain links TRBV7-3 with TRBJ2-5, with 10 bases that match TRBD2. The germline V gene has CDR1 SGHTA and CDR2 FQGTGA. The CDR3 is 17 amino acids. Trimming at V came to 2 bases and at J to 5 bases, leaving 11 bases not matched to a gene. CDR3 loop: CASSLLVILAGDETQYF. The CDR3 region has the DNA TGTGCCAGCAGCTTACTTGTTATTCTAGCGGGAGATGAGACCCAGTACTTC.

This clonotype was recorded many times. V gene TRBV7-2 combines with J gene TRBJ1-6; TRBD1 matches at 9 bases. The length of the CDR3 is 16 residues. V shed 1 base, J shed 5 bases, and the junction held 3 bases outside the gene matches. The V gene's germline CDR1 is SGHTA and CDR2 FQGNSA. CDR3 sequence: CASSLEGTGNNSPLHF. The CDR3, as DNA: TGTGCCAGCAGCTTAGAGGGGACAGGGAATAATTCACCCCTCCACTTT.

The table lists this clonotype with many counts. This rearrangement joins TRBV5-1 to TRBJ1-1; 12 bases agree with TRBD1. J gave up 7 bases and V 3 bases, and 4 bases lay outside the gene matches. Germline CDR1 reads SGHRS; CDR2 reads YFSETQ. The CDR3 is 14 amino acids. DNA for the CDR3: TGCGCCAGCAGCTCAGGGACAGGGGGCGTTGAAGCTTTCTTT. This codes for CASSSGTGGVEAFF.

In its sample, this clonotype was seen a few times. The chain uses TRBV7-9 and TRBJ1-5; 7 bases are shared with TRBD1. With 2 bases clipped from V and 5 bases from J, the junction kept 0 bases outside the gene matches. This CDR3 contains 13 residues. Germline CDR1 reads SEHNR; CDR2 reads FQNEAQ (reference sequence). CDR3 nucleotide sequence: TGTGCCAGCAGCTTACAGGGGGATCAGCCCCAGCATTTT. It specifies CASSLQGDQPQHF.

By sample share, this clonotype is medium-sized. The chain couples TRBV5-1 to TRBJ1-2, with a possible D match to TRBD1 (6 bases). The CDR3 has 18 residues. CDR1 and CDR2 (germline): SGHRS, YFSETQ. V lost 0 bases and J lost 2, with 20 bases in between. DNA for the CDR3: TGCGCCAGCAGCTTGGAAGTTACGGCGGGGGCTCTCAACTATGGCTACACCTTC. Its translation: CASSLEVTAGALNYGYTF.

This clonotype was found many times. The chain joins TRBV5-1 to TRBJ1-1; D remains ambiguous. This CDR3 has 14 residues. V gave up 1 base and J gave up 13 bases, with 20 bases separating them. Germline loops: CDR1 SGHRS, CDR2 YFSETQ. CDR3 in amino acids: CASSLLGPEGNYFF. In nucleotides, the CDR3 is TGCGCCAGCAGCTTGCTAGGTCCAGAAGGAAACTATTTCTTT. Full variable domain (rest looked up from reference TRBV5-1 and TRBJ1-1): KAGVTQTPRYLIKTRGQQVTLSCSPISGHRSVSWYQQTPGQGLQFLFEYFSETQRNKGNFPGRFSGRQFSNSRSEMNVSTLELGDSALYLCASSLLGPEGNYFFGQGTRLTVV.

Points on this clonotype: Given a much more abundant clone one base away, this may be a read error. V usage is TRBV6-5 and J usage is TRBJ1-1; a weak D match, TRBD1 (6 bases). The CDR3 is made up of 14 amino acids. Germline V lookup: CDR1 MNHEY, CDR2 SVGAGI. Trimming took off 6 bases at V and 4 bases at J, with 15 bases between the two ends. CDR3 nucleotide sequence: TGTGCCAGCAGCCACAGGGAGGTGAGCACTGAAGCTTTCTTT. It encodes CASSHREVSTEAFF.

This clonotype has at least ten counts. DNA of the CDR3: TGTGCCAGCAGCTCAGCGGGTTGGCTTCGGTTCACCGGGGAGCTGTTTTTT. This translates into CASSSAGWLRFTGELFF. This rearrangement joins TRBV12-3 or TRBV12-4 to TRBJ2-2; D perhaps matches TRBD2 (6 bases). The CDR3 spans 17 residues. Trimming removed 6 bases from V and 4 bases from J, with 21 bases in between.

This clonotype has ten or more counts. The CDR3 loop is CASSSSRGNYNEQFF. Here the CDR3 DNA reads TGTGCCAGCAGTTCAAGCAGGGGGAACTACAATGAGCAGTTCTTC. The gene calls are TRBV6-5 and TRBJ2-1, with 7 bases lining up with TRBD1. Trimming at V came to 4 bases and at J to 3 bases, leaving 6 bases not matched to a gene. The CDR3 has 15 residues. Germline V gene lookup returns CDR1 MNHEY and CDR2 SVGAGI.

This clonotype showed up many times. CDR3 coding DNA: TGTGCCAGCAGTTACGCCAGACAAGAGACCCAGTACTTC. It encodes CASSYARQETQYF. The chain recombines TRBV6-5 with TRBJ2-5; D is undetermined. CDR1 MNHEY and CDR2 SVGAGI come from the germline V gene. V was pared by 2 bases and J by 2 bases, with 6 bases between. The CDR3 consists of 13 residues.

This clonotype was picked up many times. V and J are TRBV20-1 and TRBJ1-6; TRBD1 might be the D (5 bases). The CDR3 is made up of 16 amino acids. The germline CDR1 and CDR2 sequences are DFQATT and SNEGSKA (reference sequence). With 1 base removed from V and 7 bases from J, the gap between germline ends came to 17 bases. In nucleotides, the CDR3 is TGCAGTGCTAGAGCGGGGGGGTCAGGTAGCAATTCACCCCTCCACTTT. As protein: CSARAGGSGSNSPLHF.

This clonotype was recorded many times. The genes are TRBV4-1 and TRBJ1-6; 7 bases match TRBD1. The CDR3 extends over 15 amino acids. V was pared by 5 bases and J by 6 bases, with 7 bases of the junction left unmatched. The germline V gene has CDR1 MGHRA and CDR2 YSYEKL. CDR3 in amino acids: CASSSPTGSNSPLHF. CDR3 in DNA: TGCGCCAGCAGCTCCCCGACAGGGAGTAATTCACCCCTCCACTTT.

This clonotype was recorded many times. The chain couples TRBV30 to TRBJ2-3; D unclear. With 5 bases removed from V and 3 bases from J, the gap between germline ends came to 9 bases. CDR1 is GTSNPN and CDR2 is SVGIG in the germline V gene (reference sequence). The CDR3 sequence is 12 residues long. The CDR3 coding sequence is TGTGCCTGGGTGATAGGGACAGATACGCAGTATTTT. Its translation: CAWVIGTDTQYF.

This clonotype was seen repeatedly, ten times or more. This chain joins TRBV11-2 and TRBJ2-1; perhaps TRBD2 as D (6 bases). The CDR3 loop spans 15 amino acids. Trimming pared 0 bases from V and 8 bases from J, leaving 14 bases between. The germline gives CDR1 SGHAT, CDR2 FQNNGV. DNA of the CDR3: TGTGCCAGCAGCTTAGATCACGGCGGGGCCCATGAGCAGTTCTTC. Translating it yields CASSLDHGGAHEQFF.

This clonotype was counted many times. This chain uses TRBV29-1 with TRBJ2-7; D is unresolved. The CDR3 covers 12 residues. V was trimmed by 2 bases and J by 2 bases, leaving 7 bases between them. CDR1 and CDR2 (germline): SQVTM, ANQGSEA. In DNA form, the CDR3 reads TGCAGCGTTGAAACAGAGACCTACGAGCAGTACTTC. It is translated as CSVETETYEQYF.

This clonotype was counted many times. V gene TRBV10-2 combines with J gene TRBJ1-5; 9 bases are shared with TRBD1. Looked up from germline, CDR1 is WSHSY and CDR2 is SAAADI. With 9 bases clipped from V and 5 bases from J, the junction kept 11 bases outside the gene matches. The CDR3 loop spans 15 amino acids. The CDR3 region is CASSSGTGRDQPQHF. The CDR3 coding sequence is TGCGCCAGTTCATCCGGGACAGGGAGAGATCAGCCCCAGCATTTT.

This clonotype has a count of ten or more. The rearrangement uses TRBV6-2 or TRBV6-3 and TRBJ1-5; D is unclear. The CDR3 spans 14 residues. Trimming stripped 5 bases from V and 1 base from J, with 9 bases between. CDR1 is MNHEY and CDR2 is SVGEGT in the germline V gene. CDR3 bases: TGTGCCAGCAGTGGCCCGAGGAGCAATCAGCCCCAGCATTTT. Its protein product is CASSGPRSNQPQHF.